This entry is about one T cell receptor (beta chain). The antigen is unknown. V dropped 6 bases and J dropped 5; count of bases not matched to a gene: 13. In germline, CDR1 is MGHRA, CDR2 YSYEKL. CDR3 length: 16 amino acids. These data come from a study of glioma-infiltrating T cells after dendritic cell vaccination. Study as a whole: The vaccine used monocyte-derived dendritic cells pulsed overnight with autologous tumor lysate. Study-level points and caveats: Estimated pretreatment TIL content predicted outcome after dendritic cell vaccination.

Time point in this sample: after dendritic cell vaccination, including at tumor progression/relapse. Input was approximately 1.8 ug genomic DNA, or all available if less. Libraries were prepared by immunoSEQ multiplex PCR; TCRdb keeps only in-frame clonotypes and omits some of them. Of 98,000 or so clones listed, around 80% are singletons. This sequence joins TRBV4-1 and TRBJ2-3, with 8 bases that match TRBD1. The clonotype comes from a human donor with glioblastoma. This material consisted of blood, taken after dendritic cell vaccination. The CDR3: CASRPRQQGARDTQYF. CDR3 nucleotides: TGCGCCAGCAGACCCCGCCAGCAGGGGGCGAGAGATACGCAGTATTTT.